This entry concerns a single T cell receptor (beta chain). No cognate antigen has been identified for it. No much larger clone is present one base from it, and per-base qualities are unavailable. The source of the sample is a study of patients and donors after allogeneic stem cell transplantation (TCRdb year 2020). CDR1 and CDR2 are drawn from the germline V gene: MNHEY, SVGEGT. V is cut by 10 bases and J by 5 bases, and the space between the germline ends is 14 bases. Taken from cysteine to phenylalanine, the CDR3 has 12 residues. Only CDR3 DNA is held: 36 bases, read in frame from base 1. The method was RT-PCR. Sequencing was carried out with a NextSeq 550. TCRdb reanalyzed the raw reads on its own, using fastp at Q25 for trimming and MiXCR for clone calling, and kept in-frame beta chains. CDR3 protein sequences are deduplicated, and each keeps its most common genes and DNA. In this sample the table shows over 200,000 distinct CDR3 sequences, about 38% of which occur a single time. The ten largest clonotypes hold about 9.9% of the sample.

The V and J segments used are TRBV6-2 or TRBV6-3 and TRBJ2-5; the D gene cannot be named for sure. This sequence originates from a human donor who was either an allogeneic HSCT recipient or a stem cell or donor lymphocyte infusion donor (not recorded which). It is not recorded whose cells these are; they may come from a transplant donor. The sequencing input was blood, either unsorted or a sorted T cell fraction (not recorded which). The CDR3 region reads CATLRVGETQYF. The DNA sequence is given as TGTGCCACCCTTCGGGTCGGGGAGACCCAGTACTTC.